These T cell receptor beta chains were read from a single sample in a study of blood T cells in healthy people across ages. TCRdb independently ran MiXCR on the 5' RACE reads; one entry per CDR3 protein. This table has 1.5 million to 2 million distinct CDR3 sequences, approximately 30% appearing once. Sequencing input: blood. These receptors all stem from a woman aged 25 to 39 in good health. Each CDR3 is given with its conserved first and last residue. The D gene is left open where the match is weak. For some rows the clone size is stated as once, few or many, or as a class when expanded; others skip it.

few	TRBD1	TRBV6-6	TRBJ1-6	CASRPVGQGNSPLHF	TGTGCCAGCCGCCCGGTGGGACAGGGGAATTCACCCCTCCACTTT
few	TRBD2	TRBV20-1	TRBJ2-1	CSARDPAGGPYEQFF	TGCAGTGCTAGAGATCCAGCGGGAGGGCCTTATGAGCAGTTCTTC
few	.	TRBV15	TRBJ1-2	CATSRDWDYGYTF	TGTGCCACCAGCAGAGATTGGGACTATGGCTACACCTTC
.	.	TRBV2	TRBJ2-7	CASSEAVNSYEQYF	TGTGCCAGCAGTGAAGCGGTGAACTCCTACGAGCAGTACTTC
few	TRBD1	TRBV4-1	TRBJ1-1	CASRRVQGAPLGHTEAFF	TGCGCCAGCAGAAGAGTACAGGGGGCCCCTTTAGGGCACACTGAAGCTTTCTTT
.	.	TRBV24-1	TRBJ2-4	CATSDWGAGEQYF	TGTGCCACCAGTGATTGGGGGGCAGGGGAGCAGTACTTC
few	TRBD1	TRBV27	TRBJ2-5	CASRPTGFETQYF	TGTGCCAGCAGACCGACAGGGTTCGAGACCCAGTACTTC
.	TRBD1	TRBV7-2	TRBJ1-2	CASSPGGGRRYGYTF	TGTGCCAGCAGCCCAGGGGGGGGGCGACGGTATGGCTACACCTTC
few	.	TRBV20-1	TRBJ2-7	CSAEGVNSYEQYF	TGCAGTGCTGAGGGGGTGAACTCCTACGAGCAGTACTTC
few	.	TRBV4-1	TRBJ1-1	CASSQSPTGRRGDTEAFF	TGCGCCAGCAGCCAATCCCCGACGGGACGTCGCGGCGACACTGAAGCTTTCTTT
many	.	TRBV11-2	TRBJ1-2	CASSLARIYGYTF	TGTGCCAGCAGCTTAGCCAGGATCTATGGCTACACCTTC
few	.	TRBV9	TRBJ2-3	CASSVGTDSGYTQYF	TGTGCCAGCAGCGTAGGAACTGATAGCGGTTATACGCAGTATTTT
.	.	TRBV3-1	TRBJ1-1	CASSQGPMSAFF	TGTGCCAGCAGCCAAGGGCCGATGAGTGCTTTCTTT